These T cell receptor beta chains were read from a single sample in a study of a mutant IDH1 vaccine in newly diagnosed glioma. Generated by immunoSEQ multiplex PCR, the TCRdb table keeps only in-frame clones and is missing some. Counted here are around 41,000 clones, 75% to 90% occurring once; the ten biggest clones make up roughly 1.5%. No antigens are known for them. Sequencing used PBMCs, obtained from a glioma patient whose treatment included an IDH1 peptide vaccine. These receptors were taken from a middle-aged man with glioma. Each CDR3 is given with its conserved first and last residue. D genes are given only for firm matches. A clone size is listed for some rows: how often the clone was seen (once, few, many), or a class if it is expanded.

cdr3_nt	cdr3_aa	j_call	d_call	clone_size	v_call
TGTGCCAGCTCACCGGCGGGACAGCTGAACACTGAAGCTTTCTTT	CASSPAGQLNTEAFF	TRBJ1-1	TRBD1	NA	TRBV18
TGCGCCAGCAGGGGCGGGGGCGTAGAATCACCCCTCCACTTT	CASRGGGVESPLHF	TRBJ1-6	NA	NA	TRBV10-2
TGTGCCTCCAGGGAGGGGGCGTCCTATAATTCACCCCTCCACTTT	CASREGASYNSPLHF	TRBJ1-6	TRBD1	NA	TRBV27
TGTGCCAGCAGCCCGAGAACCGACAGGGGTTATGGCTACACCTTC	CASSPRTDRGYGYTF	TRBJ1-2	TRBD1	NA	TRBV11-2
TGTGCCAGCAGTTTTATCCCCCTGGGTGTAACAGATACGCAGTATTTT	CASSFIPLGVTDTQYF	TRBJ2-3	NA	NA	TRBV27
TGTGCCAGCAGCCAAGGCGCCCGGAACACTGAAGCTTTCTTT	CASSQGARNTEAFF	TRBJ1-1	NA	NA	TRBV14
TGTGCCAGCAGCTTGGTAGGGTCCCTTTCCTACGAGCAGTACTTC	CASSLVGSLSYEQYF	TRBJ2-7	NA	NA	TRBV5-4
TGTGCCTGGAGTGGAATGGTAGGGGAGGGCTACACCTTC	CAWSGMVGEGYTF	TRBJ1-2	NA	NA	TRBV30
TGTGCCAGTAGTATCTCGTGGAACACTGAAGCTTTCTTT	CASSISWNTEAFF	TRBJ1-1	NA	once	TRBV19
TGTGCCAGTAGTACCTACAGCTCTGGAAACACCATATATTTT	CASSTYSSGNTIYF	TRBJ1-3	NA	NA	TRBV19
TGTGCCAGCAGTTCGGACAGGGGGCTCCCGTACCAAGAGACCCAGTACTTC	CASSSDRGLPYQETQYF	TRBJ2-5	TRBD1	NA	TRBV5-8
TGTGCCAGCAGTGAGGCTCCAACCTATGGCTACACCTTC	CASSEAPTYGYTF	TRBJ1-2	NA	NA	TRBV2
TGTGCCACCAGCGCCGGGACAGGAAACAATGAGCAGTTCTTC	CATSAGTGNNEQFF	TRBJ2-1	TRBD1	once	TRBV10-3
TGTGCCAGCAATGCACTAGGGGGCACAGATACGCAGTATTTT	CASNALGGTDTQYF	TRBJ2-3	NA	NA	TRBV7-3
TGTGCCAGCAGTGAAAGGGCAGATTATGAAGCTTTCTTT	CASSERADYEAFF	TRBJ1-1	NA	NA	TRBV6-1
TGCGCCAGCAGCTTGGAATCCAATTCACCCCTCCACTTT	CASSLESNSPLHF	TRBJ1-6	NA	NA	TRBV5-1
TGTGCCAGCAGCTTAGGGGATAGAGTAGTCCCCTACGAGCAGTACTTC	CASSLGDRVVPYEQYF	TRBJ2-7	NA	NA	TRBV7-2
TGTGCCAGTAGTCCCCGAACGACAGTAAATCAGCCCCAGCATTTT	CASSPRTTVNQPQHF	TRBJ1-5	NA	few	TRBV19
TGTGCCAGCAGTTTATCCAACCCGGGGGGCACAGATACGCAGTATTTT	CASSLSNPGGTDTQYF	TRBJ2-3	NA	NA	TRBV28
TGTGCCAGCAGCTCCCTGGGGGTCCGCGAGACCCAGTACTTC	CASSSLGVRETQYF	TRBJ2-5	NA	NA	TRBV11-2
TGTGCCAGCAGTGATCTTAGCGGATACAATGAGCAGTTCTTC	CASSDLSGYNEQFF	TRBJ2-1	NA	NA	TRBV2
TGTGCCAGTAGTCCGACGGGGGGAGTAACTGAAGCTTTCTTT	CASSPTGGVTEAFF	TRBJ1-1	NA	NA	TRBV19
TGTGCCAGCAGTGAACGCGTGGGGATCCACGAGCAGTACTTC	CASSERVGIHEQYF	TRBJ2-7	NA	NA	TRBV2
TGTGCCAGCAGTGACTCTAGCGGGGCCTCAGATACGCAGTATTTT	CASSDSSGASDTQYF	TRBJ2-3	TRBD2	NA	TRBV6-4
TGTGCCAGCAGCCCTCCACCCCGGGAGCCGAGCTCTGGAAACACCATATATTTT	CASSPPPREPSSGNTIYF	TRBJ1-3	NA	NA	TRBV7-6
TGTGCCAGCAGCTCAACCGGGACAGAATATGGCTACGCCTTC	CASSSTGTEYGYAF	TRBJ1-2	TRBD1	NA	TRBV11-2
TGTGCCAGCAAAACCGGGGACCCTGGAAAACTGTTTTTT	CASKTGDPGKLFF	TRBJ1-4	NA	NA	TRBV28
TGTGCCAGCTCAATCCCGGGGCACGCTCTCACCGGGGAGCTGTTTTTT	CASSIPGHALTGELFF	TRBJ2-2	NA	NA	TRBV28
TGTGCCAGCAGCTTAAGGTCTAGCGGGCTTCGGTGGGATACGCAGTATTTT	CASSLRSSGLRWDTQYF	TRBJ2-3	TRBD2	once	TRBV5-5
TGTGCCAGCAGCTTTCGACTAGGGGGCGACGGGGAGCTGTTTTTT	CASSFRLGGDGELFF	TRBJ2-2	NA	NA	TRBV5-5
TGCGCCAGCAGCCCTATACTAGCGGGAGTTGGCCACAATGAGCAGTTCTTC	CASSPILAGVGHNEQFF	TRBJ2-1	TRBD2	NA	TRBV4-3
TGTGCCAGCGGAAGCAGCGGGAGGAACGGGGAGCTGTTTTTT	CASGSSGRNGELFF	TRBJ2-2	TRBD2	NA	TRBV2
TGCGCCAGCAGCTTGTGGGGGGCTAGCGCTCTCCAAGAGACCCAGTACTTC	CASSLWGASALQETQYF	TRBJ2-5	NA	NA	TRBV5-1
TGTGCCAGCAGCTTAGGTACCTCTCTCCAAGAGACCCAGTACTTC	CASSLGTSLQETQYF	TRBJ2-5	NA	NA	TRBV11-3
TGTGCCAGCAGCCGTAGCGGGGAGAGCTTAGATACGCAGTATTTT	CASSRSGESLDTQYF	TRBJ2-3	TRBD2	NA	TRBV6-5
TGTGCCAGCAGTGCGGTAGGGGCCCTTTATGGCTACACCTTC	CASSAVGALYGYTF	TRBJ1-2	NA	NA	TRBV25-1
TGCGCCAGCAGCCCAGAGAATTCACCCCTCCACTTT	CASSPENSPLHF	TRBJ1-6	NA	NA	TRBV5-1
TGTGCCAGCAGCTTAGACGGCAGTCATCACGGGGAGCTGTTTTTT	CASSLDGSHHGELFF	TRBJ2-2	NA	once	TRBV11-3